The sequence of this T cell receptor beta chain was determined in a study of cytomegalovirus exposure and HLA in healthy donors. Study findings and constraints: According to the study, around 150 TCR beta chains were cytomegalovirus-associated.

This clone occurred once. Antigen specificity is unknown. The assay was immunoSEQ multiplex PCR, and TCRdb's table has in-frame clones only and misses some. Seen here are about 110,000 clones, roughly 88% observed once, and the top ten hold around 3%. The receptor was isolated from a woman younger than 30 in good health and CMV-seronegative. The material sequenced was PBMCs.

CDR3 DNA: TGTGCCAGCAGCTCTAGCGGGCCCTCCCTCGGGGCAGATACGCAGTATTTT. Protein sequence: CASSSSGPSLGADTQYF. The rearrangement links TRBV7-9 to TRBJ2-3, with 8 bases identical to TRBD2. Germline CDR1 and CDR2: SEHNR and FQNEAQ (reference sequence). The CDR3 runs to 17 residues. V shed 4 bases and J 4 bases; nucleotides not matched to a gene: 13.